This is a list of T cell receptor beta chains from one sample in a study of cytotoxic CD8 clonotypes in ibrutinib-treated CLL. Sequenced by immunoSEQ multiplex PCR; TCRdb stores in-frame clones only, minus some. This sample has about 140,000 clones, with around 80% found just once. The input for sequencing was PBMCs, taken after 36 months of ibrutinib treatment. Source of these receptors: a human donor with chronic lymphocytic leukemia. Each CDR3 is given with its conserved first and last residue. A D gene is named only where the DNA matches it firmly. The size entry is marked missing in some rows and otherwise reads once, few, many or a size class.

D gene: NA; J gene: TRBJ1-1; clone size: NA; V gene: TRBV6-1; CDR3 DNA: TGTGCCAGCAGAGAAATGCCGGTAGAAGCTTTCTTT; CDR3 protein: CASREMPVEAFF
D gene: NA; J gene: TRBJ1-2; clone size: NA; V gene: TRBV13; CDR3 DNA: TGTGCCAGCAGCTTAGCTCTCCGCGGCTACACCTTC; CDR3 protein: CASSLALRGYTF
D gene: NA; J gene: TRBJ2-7; clone size: NA; V gene: TRBV6-5; CDR3 DNA: TGTGCCAGCAGTTACTCTAGGGGACACCCCTACGAGCAGTACTTC; CDR3 protein: CASSYSRGHPYEQYF
D gene: NA; J gene: TRBJ2-5; clone size: NA; V gene: TRBV11-2; CDR3 DNA: TGTGCCAGCAGCGGCCGTCCAGTTGGGGAGACCCAGTACTTC; CDR3 protein: CASSGRPVGETQYF
D gene: TRBD2; J gene: TRBJ2-7; clone size: NA; V gene: TRBV2; CDR3 DNA: TGTGCCAGCAGGGACCCGGGGACTAGCGGGTACGAGCAGTACTTC; CDR3 protein: CASRDPGTSGYEQYF
D gene: NA; J gene: TRBJ2-5; clone size: NA; V gene: TRBV29-1; CDR3 DNA: TGCAGCGTTGATGGCCACCAAGAGACCCAGTACTTC; CDR3 protein: CSVDGHQETQYF
D gene: NA; J gene: TRBJ2-1; clone size: few; V gene: TRBV27; CDR3 DNA: TGTGCCAGCAGTGGGAGGCGTGAGCAGTTCTTC; CDR3 protein: CASSGRREQFF
D gene: NA; J gene: TRBJ2-5; clone size: NA; V gene: TRBV7-2; CDR3 DNA: TGTGCCAGCAGCCCAGGAGGCGGGACAGTGGAGACCCAGTACTTC; CDR3 protein: CASSPGGGTVETQYF
D gene: NA; J gene: TRBJ2-7; clone size: NA; V gene: TRBV7-9; CDR3 DNA: TGTGCCAGCAGCTTAGAGTTCTACGAGCAGTACTTC; CDR3 protein: CASSLEFYEQYF
D gene: NA; J gene: TRBJ1-4; clone size: NA; V gene: TRBV5-4; CDR3 DNA: TGTGCCAGCAGCCCGCAGACATCAACTAATGAAAAACTGTTTTTT; CDR3 protein: CASSPQTSTNEKLFF
D gene: TRBD2; J gene: TRBJ2-2; clone size: NA; V gene: TRBV15; CDR3 DNA: TGTGCCACCAGCAGGCTAGCTCGGGAGGGCGGGGAGCTGTTTTTT; CDR3 protein: CATSRLAREGGELFF
D gene: NA; J gene: TRBJ2-1; clone size: NA; V gene: TRBV19; CDR3 DNA: TGTGCCAGTAATATGGGCTCCTACAATGAGCAGTTCTTC; CDR3 protein: CASNMGSYNEQFF
D gene: NA; J gene: TRBJ1-5; clone size: NA; V gene: TRBV5-1; CDR3 DNA: TGCGCCAGCAGCCCCACAGGGTATAGCAATCAGCCCCAGCATTTT; CDR3 protein: CASSPTGYSNQPQHF
D gene: NA; J gene: TRBJ1-2; clone size: once; V gene: TRBV5-1; CDR3 DNA: TGCGCCAGCAGCTTGGTCACAGGGCAGGACTATGGCTACACCTTC; CDR3 protein: CASSLVTGQDYGYTF
D gene: TRBD1; J gene: TRBJ2-5; clone size: NA; V gene: TRBV19; CDR3 DNA: TGTGCCAGTAGTAGGGGACAGGGGGCTTGGGAGACCCAGTACTTC; CDR3 protein: CASSRGQGAWETQYF
D gene: NA; J gene: TRBJ2-6; clone size: NA; V gene: TRBV27; CDR3 DNA: TGTGCCAGCAGTTTACGAGGCGTATCTGGGGCCAACGTCCTGACTTTC; CDR3 protein: CASSLRGVSGANVLTF
D gene: TRBD2; J gene: TRBJ2-5; clone size: NA; V gene: TRBV5-1; CDR3 DNA: TGCGCCAGCAGCTCAAGCGGGAGGTCCGCCGAGACCCAGTACTTC; CDR3 protein: CASSSSGRSAETQYF
D gene: TRBD2; J gene: TRBJ2-7; clone size: NA; V gene: TRBV5-5; CDR3 DNA: TGTGCCAGCAGACCCCTAGCGGGAGCCTTCTACGAGCAGTACTTC; CDR3 protein: CASRPLAGAFYEQYF
D gene: TRBD1; J gene: TRBJ1-1; clone size: NA; V gene: TRBV14; CDR3 DNA: TGTGCCAGCAGGCGAACGACAGGGGCAATGAACACTGAAGCTTTCTTT; CDR3 protein: CASRRTTGAMNTEAFF
D gene: TRBD1; J gene: TRBJ1-5; clone size: few; V gene: TRBV27; CDR3 DNA: TGTGCCAGCAGGGGGACAGGGAGCAATCAGCCCCAGCATTTT; CDR3 protein: CASRGTGSNQPQHF